Below, one TCR beta chain is given with its context. This record comes from a study of CD8+CD57+ T cells in acquired aplastic anemia. Template material for TCR beta VDJ and CDR3 profiling consisted of genomic DNA. In TCRdb, the reads were re-called with MiXCR into one record per CDR3 protein. This sample carries under 200,000 distinct CDR3 sequences, around 66% of them seen once, and the ten largest clones take 35% to 55%. Germline values: CDR1 SGHAT, CDR2 FQDESV (reference sequence). The CDR3 length is 14 residues. The ends lost 3 bases at V and 0 bases at J; junction bases unmatched: 1. The receptor comes from a human donor with severe aplastic anemia or a healthy control (not recorded which). Sequencing used sorted CD4+, CD8+, or CD8+CD57+ T cells (not recorded which) from PBMCs. This chain links TRBV11-1 with TRBJ1-2, with 7 positions matching TRBD1. CDR3 DNA: TGTGCCAGCAGCTTCGGACAGGCTAACTATGGCTACACCTTC. Its protein product is CASSFGQANYGYTF. Using reference TRBV11-1 and TRBJ1-2 for the parts outside the CDR3, the full variable domain is EAEVAQSPRYKITEKSQAVAFWCDPISGHATLYWYRQILGQGPELLVQFQDESVVDDSQLPKDRFSAERLKGVDSTLKIQPAELGDSAMYLCASSFGQANYGYTFGSGTRLTVV.